This TCR beta chain was sequenced during a study of beta chain features in type 1 diabetes. General study findings and limits: Reduced insertions and increased deletions marked VDJ junctions in type 1 diabetes patients. Patients with Type 1 diabetes showed moderately but significantly shorter TCRB CDR3s in all four CD4+ subsets. The study left unresolved whether HLA type influences TCRB rearrangement.

Per germline, CDR1 MGHRA and CDR2 YSYEKL. CDR3 length: 14 residues. The V end was cut by 1 base, the J end by 5 bases, with 9 bases between. About this clone: Its matching antigen is unknown.

Of the isolated RNA, all was reverse transcribed, and so the sequenced material was expressed TCRB transcripts. The study obtained an average of approximately 1 million reads from stem cell-like memory T cell samples. This table comes from immunoSEQ multiplex PCR, and its TCRdb copy is limited to in-frame clones, with some not included. There are about 14,000 clones in the sample; 55% to 70% occur only once, and about 0.57% lies in the top ten. One heparinised blood draw averaging about 120 mL was given by each donor. This receptor was obtained from a woman aged 18-29 years with type 1 diabetes. Material: stem cell memory CD4+ T cells from blood. The chain has TRBV4-1 and TRBJ1-3; maybe TRBD1 (5 bases). The CDR3 bases are TGCGCCAGCAGCCAAGGTTTGGACAGAAACACCATATATTTT. Its protein is CASSQGLDRNTIYF.